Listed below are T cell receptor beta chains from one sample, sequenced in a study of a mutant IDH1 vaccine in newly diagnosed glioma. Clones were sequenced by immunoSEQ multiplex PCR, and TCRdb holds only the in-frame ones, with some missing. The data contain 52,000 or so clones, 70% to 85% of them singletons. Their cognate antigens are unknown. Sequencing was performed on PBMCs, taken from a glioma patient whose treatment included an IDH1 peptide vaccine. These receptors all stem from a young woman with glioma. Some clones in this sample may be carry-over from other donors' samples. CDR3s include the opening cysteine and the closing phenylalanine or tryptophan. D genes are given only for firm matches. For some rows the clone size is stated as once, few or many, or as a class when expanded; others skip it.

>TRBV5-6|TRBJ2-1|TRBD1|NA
CASSLPGGQGNEQFF
TGTGCCAGCAGCTTGCCCGGGGGACAGGGCAATGAGCAGTTCTTC
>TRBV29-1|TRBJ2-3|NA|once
CSVVLTLTSTDTQYF
TGCAGCGTTGTACTGACACTTACTAGCACAGATACGCAGTATTTT
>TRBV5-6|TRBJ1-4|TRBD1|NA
CASSPGTGGLPYSPLF
TGTGCCAGCAGCCCCGGGACAGGGGGCTTACCTTACTCTCCCCTGTTT
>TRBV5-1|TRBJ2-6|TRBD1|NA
CASSSTGTGANVLTF
TGCGCCAGCAGCTCGACAGGGACCGGGGCCAACGTCCTGACTTTC
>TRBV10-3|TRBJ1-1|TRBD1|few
CAISEDRGRTEAFF
TGTGCCATCAGTGAGGACAGGGGGCGGACTGAAGCTTTCTTT
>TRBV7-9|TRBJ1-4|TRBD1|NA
CASSSSDRGRGEKLFF
TGTGCCAGCAGTTCTTCAGACAGGGGGCGCGGGGAAAAACTGTTTTTT
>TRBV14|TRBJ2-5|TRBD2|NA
CASARGGRGYRETQYF
TGTGCCAGCGCCCGGGGCGGGAGAGGTTATCGGGAGACCCAGTACTTC
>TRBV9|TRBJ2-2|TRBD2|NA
CASSVSGGATGELFF
TGTGCCAGCAGCGTTAGCGGGGGGGCTACCGGGGAGCTGTTTTTT
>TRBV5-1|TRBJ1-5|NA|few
CASSLLPGAVNQPQHF
TGCGCCAGCAGCTTGTTGCCAGGGGCAGTCAATCAGCCCCAGCATTTT
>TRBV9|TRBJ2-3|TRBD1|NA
CASSVGPGQLTDTQYF
TGTGCCAGCAGCGTAGGTCCGGGACAGCTCACAGATACGCAGTATTTT
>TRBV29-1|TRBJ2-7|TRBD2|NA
CSVGSGGPPYEQYF
TGCAGCGTTGGTAGCGGGGGGCCTCCCTACGAGCAGTACTTC